This is a list of T cell receptor beta chains from one sample in a study of CD8 T cells in ankylosing spondylitis. TCRdb reanalysed the 5' RACE reads using MiXCR and keeps one entry per CDR3 protein. The sample records over 200,000 distinct CDR3 sequences, about a sixth being singletons. Sequenced sample: blood, either unsorted or a sorted T cell fraction (not recorded which). These receptors were collected from a male donor with ankylosing spondylitis. CDR3s include the opening cysteine and the closing phenylalanine or tryptophan. The order of the fields is J gene, D gene, clone size, V gene, CDR3 DNA, CDR3 protein. D genes are given only for firm matches. Not all rows give a size; the values are once, few, many and, for expanded clones, a class.

J: TRBJ2-7
D: TRBD1
size: NA
V: TRBV4-1
DNA: TGCGCCAGCAGCCAAGGTAGTGGCAGGGGGCGAACCTACGAGCAGTACTTC
CDR3: CASSQGSGRGRTYEQYF

J: TRBJ2-3
D: TRBD2
size: few
V: TRBV6-1
DNA: TGTGCCAGCAGTGATGGGCGGGGGTTCGTCACAGATACGCAGTATTTT
CDR3: CASSDGRGFVTDTQYF

J: TRBJ1-5
D: NA
size: few
V: TRBV3-1
DNA: TGTGCCAGCAACCGACAGTTTAGCAATCAGCCCCAGCATTTT
CDR3: CASNRQFSNQPQHF

J: TRBJ2-5
D: NA
size: few
V: TRBV4-2
DNA: TGTGCCAGCAGCCAAGATTGGGGGTCCCAAGAGACCCAGTACTTC
CDR3: CASSQDWGSQETQYF

J: TRBJ1-1
D: TRBD1
size: NA
V: TRBV29-1
DNA: TGCAGCGTTGCTACAGGGGTCACTGAAGCTTTCTTT
CDR3: CSVATGVTEAFF

J: TRBJ2-7
D: NA
size: few
V: TRBV15
DNA: TGTGCCACCAGCCTTATGGGAAGTAACTACGAGCAGTACTTC
CDR3: CATSLMGSNYEQYF

J: TRBJ2-1
D: TRBD1
size: few
V: TRBV20-1
DNA: TGCAGTGCTAGACCGGGACAGACGAGCTCCTACAATGAGCAGTTCTTC
CDR3: CSARPGQTSSYNEQFF

J: TRBJ1-5
D: TRBD1
size: NA
V: TRBV20-1
DNA: TGCAGTGCTAGAGCAAGGTTACGGGACAGGCCGGGGCCTGATAGCAATCAGCCCCAGCATTTT
CDR3: CSARARLRDRPGPDSNQPQHF

J: TRBJ1-1
D: NA
size: few
V: TRBV19
DNA: TGTGCCAGTAGTACCATCACGACAGATGAAGCTTTCTTT
CDR3: CASSTITTDEAFF

J: TRBJ2-3
D: TRBD1
size: many
V: TRBV10-3
DNA: TGTGCCATAAGGGACAGGGGATCTCACGATACGCAGTATTTT
CDR3: CAIRDRGSHDTQYF

J: TRBJ1-4
D: NA
size: NA
V: TRBV5-1
DNA: TGCGCCAGCACCGAAACAGGTTACGGAACTAATGAAAAACTGTTTTTT
CDR3: CASTETGYGTNEKLFF

J: TRBJ2-1
D: NA
size: few
V: TRBV4-1
DNA: TGCGCCAGCAGCCAAGAATCCTATCACAATGAGCAGTTCTTC
CDR3: CASSQESYHNEQFF

J: TRBJ1-4
D: NA
size: few
V: TRBV27
DNA: TGTGCCAGCAGACCAGGGTTGGCTAATGAAAAACTGTTTTTT
CDR3: CASRPGLANEKLFF

J: TRBJ1-1
D: NA
size: NA
V: TRBV12-3/TRBV12-4
DNA: TGTGCCAGCAGTTTAAGCCCCATCGGGACTGAAGCTTTCTTT
CDR3: CASSLSPIGTEAFF

J: TRBJ2-2
D: NA
size: few
V: TRBV7-9
DNA: TGTGCCAGCAGCCCCCCCACACGTTCCACCGGGGAGCTGTTTTTT
CDR3: CASSPPTRSTGELFF

J: TRBJ2-1
D: TRBD2
size: few
V: TRBV20-1
DNA: TGCAGTGCTAGTGGCACTAGCGGGGATAGCTCCTACAATGAGCAGTTCTTC
CDR3: CSASGTSGDSSYNEQFF

J: TRBJ2-7
D: TRBD2
size: few
V: TRBV4-1
DNA: TGCGCCAGCAGCCAAGATGGCGGGGGGTATGCCTACGAGCAGTACTTC
CDR3: CASSQDGGGYAYEQYF

J: TRBJ2-3
D: TRBD2
size: few
V: TRBV11-2
DNA: TGTGCCAGCAGCAGGCGAGGACTAGCTCCGCCGGGAGATACGCAGTATTTT
CDR3: CASSRRGLAPPGDTQYF

J: TRBJ1-6
D: NA
size: few
V: TRBV7-2
DNA: TGTGCCAGCAGCTTCGAGATTGCACCCCTCCACTTT
CDR3: CASSFEIAPLHF

J: TRBJ2-7
D: NA
size: NA
V: TRBV20-1
DNA: TGCAGTGCTCGGGCCGACAGGTCCGGATTCTACGAGCAGTACTTC
CDR3: CSARADRSGFYEQYF

J: TRBJ2-1
D: TRBD2
size: many
V: TRBV12-3/TRBV12-4
DNA: TGTGCCAGCAGTTTTATGGGGGGGGGTTACAATGAGCAGTTCTTC
CDR3: CASSFMGGGYNEQFF

J: TRBJ2-2
D: NA
size: NA
V: TRBV5-1
DNA: TGCGCCAGCACCGGACAGATAGACACCGGGGAGCTGTTTTTT
CDR3: CASTGQIDTGELFF